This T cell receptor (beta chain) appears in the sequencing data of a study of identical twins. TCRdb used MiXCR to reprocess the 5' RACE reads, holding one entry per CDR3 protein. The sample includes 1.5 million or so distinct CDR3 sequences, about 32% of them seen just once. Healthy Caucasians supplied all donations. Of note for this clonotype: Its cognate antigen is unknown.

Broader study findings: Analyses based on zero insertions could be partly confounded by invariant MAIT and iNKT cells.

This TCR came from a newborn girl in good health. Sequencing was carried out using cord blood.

The CDR3 sequence is CSARWASTDTQYF. For the CDR3, the DNA is TGCAGTGCTCGTTGGGCTAGCACAGATACGCAGTATTTT. The chain combines TRBV20-1 with TRBJ2-3; D not certain. Germline V gene sequence: CDR1 DFQATT, CDR2 SNEGSKA (reference sequence). The CDR3 has 13 amino acids. V was clipped by 5 bases and J by 0 bases, with 9 bases between them.